The clone carrying this T cell receptor beta chain was observed a handful of times. The antigen remains unidentified. TCRdb reprocessed the reads with MiXCR, giving one entry per CDR3 protein. The data contain 630,000 or so distinct CDR3 sequences, approximately 25% of them seen just once; the ten biggest clones take up less than 10%. The source of the sample is a study of T cell repertoires in cytomegalovirus infection. Looking at the study overall: Signatures in public TCR beta sequences pointed to both CMV infection and matching HLA type. General observations from the study: Within the response measured ex vivo, HLA-C-restricted CMV-specific TCR beta clonotypes were dominant. Public TCR beta family frequency separated CMV-and-HLA carriers, including in an independent cohort.

This CDR3 has 14 amino acids. Germline V gives CDR1 MDHEN, CDR2 SYDVKM. V lost 5 bases and J lost 4; bases outside the gene matches: 5. The TCR originated in a human donor in good health (CMV status not recorded). Some clones in this sample may be carry-over from other donors' samples. The sequencing sample was made of CD8+ T cells from PBMCs. This chain uses TRBV28 with TRBJ1-5; 7 positions match TRBD1. The CDR3 loop is CASSETGSNQPQHF. The CDR3 nucleotides are TGTGCCAGCAGTGAGACAGGGTCAAATCAGCCCCAGCATTTT.